This T cell receptor beta chain was recorded in a study of patients and donors after allogeneic stem cell transplantation. This clonotype has a handful of counts. TCRdb independently ran MiXCR on the RT-PCR reads; one entry per CDR3 protein. The sample yields more than 850,000 distinct CDR3 sequences, around 17% seen once. The germline V gene encodes CDR1 SGDLS and CDR2 YYNGEE. CDR3 length: 14 amino acids. With 3 bases clipped from V and 7 bases from J, the junction kept 6 bases outside the gene matches. The sequenced material came from blood, either unsorted or a sorted T cell fraction (not recorded which). The receptor's source is a human donor who was either an allogeneic HSCT recipient or a stem cell or donor lymphocyte infusion donor (not recorded which). It is not recorded whose cells these are; they may come from a transplant donor. The chain recombines TRBV9 with TRBJ2-1; the match to TRBD2 covers 8 bases. The CDR3 DNA reads as TGTGCCAGCAGCGCCGTAGCTAGCGGGAATGAGCAGTTCTTC. This sequence encodes CASSAVASGNEQFF.